This is a list of T cell receptor beta chains from one sample in a study of PD-1 blockade in classical Hodgkin lymphoma. Generated by immunoSEQ multiplex PCR, the TCRdb table keeps only in-frame clones and is missing some. The repertoire holds 110,000 or so clones, with about 89% as singletons. Sample: peripheral blood mononuclear cells (PBMCs), taken before the second cycle of nivolumab. All receptors come from a human donor with classical Hodgkin lymphoma. Each CDR3 is given with its conserved first and last residue. A D gene is named only where the DNA matches it firmly. Size values are once, few and many counts, or a class for expanded clones, and some rows have none.

CASSPVRGTGTSGAGGDTQYF	TGCGCCAGCAGCCCGGTACGCGGGACCGGGACTAGCGGGGCCGGGGGAGATACGCAGTATTTT	NA	TRBV5-1	TRBJ2-3	TRBD2
CASIQRPTGRTDTQYF	TGCGCCAGCATCCAACGCCCGACAGGGCGCACAGATACGCAGTATTTT	NA	TRBV5-1	TRBJ2-3	TRBD1
CASSFWYEQYF	TGTGCCAGCAGCTTTTGGTACGAGCAGTACTTC	once	TRBV5-8	TRBJ2-7	NA
CSASPGTIQFF	TGCAGTGCTAGCCCCGGGACCATACAGTTCTTC	NA	TRBV20-1	TRBJ2-1	NA
CASSSMGRGHQETQYF	TGTGCCAGCAGTTCCATGGGCAGGGGCCATCAAGAGACCCAGTACTTC	NA	TRBV27	TRBJ2-5	NA
CASSFLLGSEAFF	TGTGCCAGCAGTTTTCTTTTAGGTTCTGAAGCTTTCTTT	NA	TRBV28	TRBJ1-1	NA
CASSPQGQGRSPLHF	TGTGCCAGCAGCCCCCAGGGGCAGGGGCGATCACCCCTCCACTTT	NA	TRBV11-2	TRBJ1-6	NA
CAISEQGLEQYF	TGTGCCATCAGTGAACAGGGTCTCGAGCAGTACTTC	NA	TRBV10-3	TRBJ2-7	NA
CASSSWTEARGDTQYF	TGCGCCAGCAGCTCTTGGACAGAGGCCCGGGGAGATACGCAGTATTTT	NA	TRBV5-1	TRBJ2-3	NA
CASSQDGITGYQPQHF	TGCGCCAGCAGCCAAGATGGGATTACAGGGTACCAGCCCCAGCATTTT	NA	TRBV4-3	TRBJ1-5	NA
CASSGETQGYSGNTIYF	TGTGCCAGCAGCGGCGAGACACAGGGATACTCTGGAAACACCATATATTTT	NA	TRBV9	TRBJ1-3	NA
CASSLSGPYEQYF	TGTGCCAGCAGCTTAAGTGGGCCCTACGAGCAGTACTTC	once	TRBV7-9	TRBJ2-7	NA
CASSSQPLSGYSNTEAFF	TGTGCCAGCAGTTCGCAACCTTTGTCGGGGTATTCTAACACTGAAGCTTTCTTT	NA	TRBV7-2	TRBJ1-1	NA
CAITLEQGNYGYTF	TGTGCCATCACCCTTGAACAGGGGAACTATGGCTACACCTTC	NA	TRBV10-3	TRBJ1-2	TRBD1
CASSPTAGASYNEQFF	TGTGCCAGCAGTCCCACGGCGGGAGCCTCCTACAATGAGCAGTTCTTC	NA	TRBV27	TRBJ2-1	TRBD2
CASTPDWDGDNEQFF	TGTGCCAGCACCCCGGACTGGGATGGGGACAATGAGCAGTTCTTC	few	TRBV28	TRBJ2-1	NA
CASSLDRGGAYGYTF	TGTGCCAGCAGCTTAGACAGGGGTGGGGCATATGGCTACACCTTC	NA	TRBV7-2	TRBJ1-2	TRBD1
CASSPVRQAEQYF	TGTGCCAGCAGCCCTGTCCGACAGGCTGAGCAGTACTTC	few	TRBV7-9	TRBJ2-7	NA
CASSLGQEAGANVLTF	TGCGCCAGCAGCTTAGGGCAGGAGGCTGGGGCCAACGTCCTGACTTTC	NA	TRBV5-1	TRBJ2-6	NA
CAWSAVSGNTEAFF	TGTGCCTGGAGTGCCGTTTCAGGGAACACTGAAGCTTTCTTT	few	TRBV30	TRBJ1-1	NA
CASSLIRGFGYTF	TGTGCCAGCAGTTTGATACGGGGTTTTGGCTACACCTTC	NA	TRBV28	TRBJ1-2	NA
CRIEGASGAFF	TGCAGAATAGAGGGGGCTAGCGGAGCTTTCTTT	NA	TRBV20-1	TRBJ1-1	TRBD1
CASSRDPLYEQYF	TGTGCCAGCAGTCGAGACCCTCTCTACGAGCAGTACTTC	NA	TRBV27	TRBJ2-7	NA
CASRKGTGAETQYF	TGCGCCAGCAGAAAGGGGACAGGGGCGGAGACCCAGTACTTC	NA	TRBV5-1	TRBJ2-5	TRBD1
CASSSLAGGQSETQYF	TGTGCCAGCAGCTCGCTAGCGGGAGGGCAATCGGAGACCCAGTACTTC	NA	TRBV7-6	TRBJ2-5	TRBD2
CASSQDGRGYGYTF	TGCGCCAGCAGCCAAGATGGGCGGGGCTATGGCTACACCTTC	NA	TRBV4-1	TRBJ1-2	NA
CASSPPSTRPGNTIYF	TGTGCCAGCTCACCACCGAGTACGAGACCTGGAAACACCATATATTTT	NA	TRBV18	TRBJ1-3	NA
CSVVGFHSYEQYF	TGCAGCGTTGTGGGCTTTCACTCCTACGAGCAGTACTTC	NA	TRBV29-1	TRBJ2-7	NA
CASSSGFDVGLGKLFF	TGTGCCAGCAGCTCGGGGTTCGATGTAGGGCTCGGTAAACTGTTTTTT	NA	TRBV7-9	TRBJ1-4	NA
CASSPTYEGETDTQYF	TGTGCCAGCAGCCCCACTTATGAGGGGGAAACAGATACGCAGTATTTT	once	TRBV7-9	TRBJ2-3	NA
CASSDPGGTEAFF	TGTGCCAGCAGTGACCCCGGGGGCACTGAAGCTTTCTTT	NA	TRBV6-5	TRBJ1-1	NA
CASSTDRITEAFF	TGTGCCAGCAGCACGGACAGGATAACTGAAGCTTTCTTT	NA	TRBV7-6	TRBJ1-1	TRBD1
CASSTGPRQETQYF	TGTGCCAGCAGCACAGGGCCCCGTCAAGAGACCCAGTACTTC	NA	TRBV6-5	TRBJ2-5	NA
CASSYGQFEAFF	TGTGCCAGCAGCTATGGACAGTTTGAAGCTTTCTTT	few	TRBV11-2	TRBJ1-1	NA
CASSSSGTGSKKLFF	TGTGCCAGCAGCTCCTCCGGGACAGGGTCGAAAAAACTGTTTTTT	NA	TRBV7-2	TRBJ1-4	TRBD1
CASRGPFGNTIYF	TGTGCCAGCAGGGGACCTTTTGGAAACACCATATATTTT	NA	TRBV28	TRBJ1-3	NA
CASSVTGTEAFF	TGTGCCAGTAGTGTTACAGGGACTGAAGCTTTCTTT	NA	TRBV19	TRBJ1-1	NA
CASTPLGISYEQYF	TGTGCCAGCACCCCATTGGGGATCTCCTACGAGCAGTACTTC	NA	TRBV6-1	TRBJ2-7	NA
CASSPRTSTNEKLFF	TGTGCCAGCTCACCTAGGACCTCAACTAATGAAAAACTGTTTTTT	once	TRBV18	TRBJ1-4	NA
CASSWGGQGLPGANVLTF	TGCGCCAGCAGCTGGGGGGGACAGGGTCTCCCCGGGGCCAACGTCCTGACTTTC	NA	TRBV5-1	TRBJ2-6	TRBD1
CAWSVGIYQGTQYF	TGTGCCTGGAGTGTAGGGATATACCAAGGGACCCAGTACTTC	NA	TRBV30	TRBJ2-5	NA